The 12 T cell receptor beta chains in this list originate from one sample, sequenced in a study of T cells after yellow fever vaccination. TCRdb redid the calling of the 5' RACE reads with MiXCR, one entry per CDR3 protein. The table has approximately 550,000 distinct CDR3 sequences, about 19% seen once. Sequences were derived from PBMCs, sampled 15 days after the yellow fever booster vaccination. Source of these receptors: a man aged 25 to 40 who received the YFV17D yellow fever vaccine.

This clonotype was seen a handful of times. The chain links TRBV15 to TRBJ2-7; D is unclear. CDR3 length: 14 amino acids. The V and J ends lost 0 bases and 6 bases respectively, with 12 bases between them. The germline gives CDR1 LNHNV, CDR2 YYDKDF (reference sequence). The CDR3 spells CATSRDIGQSEQYF. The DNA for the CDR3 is TGTGCCACCAGCAGAGATATTGGCCAGAGCGAGCAGTACTTC. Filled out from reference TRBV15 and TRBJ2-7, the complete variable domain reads DAMVIQNPRYQVTQFGKPVTLSCSQTLNHNVMYWYQQKSSQAPKLLFHYYDKDFNNEADTPDNFQSRRPNTSFCFLDIRSPGLGDTAMYLCATSRDIGQSEQYFGPGTRLTVT.

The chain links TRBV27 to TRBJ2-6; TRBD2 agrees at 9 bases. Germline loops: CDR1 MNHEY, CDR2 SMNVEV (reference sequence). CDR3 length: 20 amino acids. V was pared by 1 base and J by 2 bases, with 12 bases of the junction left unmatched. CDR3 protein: CASSLLSLAGGPAGANVLTF. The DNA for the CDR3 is TGTGCCAGCAGTTTATTAAGTCTGGCGGGAGGGCCCGCTGGGGCCAACGTCCTGACTTTC.

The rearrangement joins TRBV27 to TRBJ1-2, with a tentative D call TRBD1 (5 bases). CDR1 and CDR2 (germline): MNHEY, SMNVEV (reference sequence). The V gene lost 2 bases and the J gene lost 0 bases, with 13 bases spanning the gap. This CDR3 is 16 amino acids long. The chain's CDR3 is CASSLTRTSANYGYTF. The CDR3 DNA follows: TGTGCCAGCAGTTTAACCCGGACAAGCGCTAACTATGGCTACACCTTC.

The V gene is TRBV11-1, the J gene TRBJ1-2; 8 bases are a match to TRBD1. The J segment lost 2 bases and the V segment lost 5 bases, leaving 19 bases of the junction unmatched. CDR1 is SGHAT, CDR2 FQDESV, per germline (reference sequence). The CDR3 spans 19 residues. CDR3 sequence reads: CASSPQGGHESHGNYGYTF. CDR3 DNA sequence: TGTGCCAGCAGCCCACAGGGGGGACACGAAAGTCACGGGAACTATGGCTACACCTTC.

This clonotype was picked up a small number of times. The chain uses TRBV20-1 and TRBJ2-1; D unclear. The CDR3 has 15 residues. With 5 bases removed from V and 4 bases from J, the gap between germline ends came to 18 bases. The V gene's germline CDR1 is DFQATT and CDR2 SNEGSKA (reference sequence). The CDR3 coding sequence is TGCAGTGCTTTAGAGGTCCTGAACGGATACAATGAGCAGTTCTTC. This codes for CSALEVLNGYNEQFF.

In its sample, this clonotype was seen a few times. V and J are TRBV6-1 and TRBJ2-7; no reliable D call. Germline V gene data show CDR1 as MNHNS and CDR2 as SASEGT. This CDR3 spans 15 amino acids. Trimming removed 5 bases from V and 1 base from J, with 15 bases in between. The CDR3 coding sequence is TGTGCCAGCAGTCCTTCGTACCGGGTATCCTACGAGCAGTACTTC. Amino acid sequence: CASSPSYRVSYEQYF.

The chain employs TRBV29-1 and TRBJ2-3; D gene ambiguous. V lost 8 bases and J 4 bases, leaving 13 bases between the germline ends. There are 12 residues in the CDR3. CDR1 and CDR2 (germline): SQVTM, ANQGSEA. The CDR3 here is CSSLLAADTQYF. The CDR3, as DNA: TGCAGCTCCCTTTTAGCAGCAGATACGCAGTATTTT.

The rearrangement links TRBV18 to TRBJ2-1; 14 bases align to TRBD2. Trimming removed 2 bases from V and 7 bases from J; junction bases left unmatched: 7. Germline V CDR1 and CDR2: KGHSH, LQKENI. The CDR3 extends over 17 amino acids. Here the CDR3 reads CASSPSGLAGEGNEQFF. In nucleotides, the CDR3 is TGTGCCAGCTCACCATCGGGACTAGCGGGAGAAGGTAATGAGCAGTTCTTC.

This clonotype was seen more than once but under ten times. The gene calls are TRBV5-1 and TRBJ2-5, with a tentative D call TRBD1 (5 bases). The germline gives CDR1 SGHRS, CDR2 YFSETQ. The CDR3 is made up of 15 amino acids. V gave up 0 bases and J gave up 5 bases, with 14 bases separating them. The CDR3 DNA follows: TGCGCCAGCAGCTTGGCCGCAGGGCTGGGGGAGACCCAGTACTTC. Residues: CASSLAAGLGETQYF.

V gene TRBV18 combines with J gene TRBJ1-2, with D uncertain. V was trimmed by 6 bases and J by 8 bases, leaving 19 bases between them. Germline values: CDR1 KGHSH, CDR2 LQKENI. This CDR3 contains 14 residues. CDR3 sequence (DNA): TGTGCCAGCTCGGGTTCGAGAGGGAGAGACGGCTACACCTTC. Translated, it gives CASSGSRGRDGYTF.

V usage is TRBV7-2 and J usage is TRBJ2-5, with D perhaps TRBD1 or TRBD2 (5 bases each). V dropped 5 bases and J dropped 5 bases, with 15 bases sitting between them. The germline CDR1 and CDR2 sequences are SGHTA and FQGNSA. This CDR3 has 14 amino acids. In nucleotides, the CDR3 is TGTGCCAGCAGCGGTTTGGGGGAGAGGGAGACCCAGTACTTC. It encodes CASSGLGERETQYF.

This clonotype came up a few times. The CDR3 reads CASSLGGEGEQYF. Here the CDR3 DNA reads TGTGCCAGCAGCTTGGGAGGGGAGGGGGAGCAGTACTTC. The chain recombines TRBV5-4 with TRBJ2-7; 7 positions agree with TRBD2. V trimming: 0 bases; J trimming: 7 bases; junction bases outside the gene matches: 4. There are 13 residues in the CDR3. The germline CDR1 and CDR2 sequences are SGHNT and YYREEE (reference sequence).